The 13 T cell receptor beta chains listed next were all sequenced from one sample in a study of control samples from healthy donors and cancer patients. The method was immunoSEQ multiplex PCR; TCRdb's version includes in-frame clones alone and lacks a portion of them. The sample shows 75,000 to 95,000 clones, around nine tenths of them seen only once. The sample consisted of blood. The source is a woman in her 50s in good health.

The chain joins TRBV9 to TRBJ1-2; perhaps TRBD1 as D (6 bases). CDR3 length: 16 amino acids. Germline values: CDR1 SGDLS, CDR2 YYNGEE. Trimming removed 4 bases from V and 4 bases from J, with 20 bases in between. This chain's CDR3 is CASSSRGTNRVYGYTF. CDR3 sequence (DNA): TGTGCCAGCAGCTCGAGGGGGACAAATCGGGTCTATGGCTACACCTTC.

The chain's CDR3 is CSARLVSGYTF. The CDR3 region has the DNA TGCAGTGCTAGGCTTGTAAGTGGCTACACCTTC. The chain joins TRBV20-1 to TRBJ1-2; D call uncertain. This CDR3 is built from 11 residues. Germline CDR1 reads DFQATT; CDR2 reads SNEGSKA (reference sequence). V lost 3 bases and J 7 bases, leaving 9 bases between the germline ends.

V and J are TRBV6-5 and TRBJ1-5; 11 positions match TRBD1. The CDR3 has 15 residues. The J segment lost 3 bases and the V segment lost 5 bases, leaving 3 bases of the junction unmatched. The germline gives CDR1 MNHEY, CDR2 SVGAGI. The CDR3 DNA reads TGTGCCAGCAGTCGGACAGGGGGCCTCAATCAGCCCCAGCATTTT. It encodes CASSRTGGLNQPQHF.

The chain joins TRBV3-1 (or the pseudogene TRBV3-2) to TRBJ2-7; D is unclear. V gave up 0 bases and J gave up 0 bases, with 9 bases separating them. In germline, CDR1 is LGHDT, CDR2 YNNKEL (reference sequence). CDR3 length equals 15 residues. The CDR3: CASSQDPATSYEQYF. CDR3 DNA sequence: TGTGCCAGCAGCCAAGATCCGGCCACCTCCTACGAGCAGTACTTC.

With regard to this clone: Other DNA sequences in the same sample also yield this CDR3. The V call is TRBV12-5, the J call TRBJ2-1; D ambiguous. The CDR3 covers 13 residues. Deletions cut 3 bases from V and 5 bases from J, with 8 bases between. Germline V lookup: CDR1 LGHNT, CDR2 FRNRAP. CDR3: CASGLREDNEQFF. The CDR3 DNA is TGTGCTAGTGGTTTACGAGAAGACAATGAGCAGTTCTTC.

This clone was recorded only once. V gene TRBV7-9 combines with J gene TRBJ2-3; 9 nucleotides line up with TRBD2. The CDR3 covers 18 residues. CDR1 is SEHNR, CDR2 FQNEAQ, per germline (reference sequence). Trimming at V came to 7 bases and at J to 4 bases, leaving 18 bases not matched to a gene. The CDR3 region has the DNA TGTGCCAGCACCGTTAGCTTGGGGTTAGCGGGGGAGGCAGATACGCAGTATTTT. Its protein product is CASTVSLGLAGEADTQYF.

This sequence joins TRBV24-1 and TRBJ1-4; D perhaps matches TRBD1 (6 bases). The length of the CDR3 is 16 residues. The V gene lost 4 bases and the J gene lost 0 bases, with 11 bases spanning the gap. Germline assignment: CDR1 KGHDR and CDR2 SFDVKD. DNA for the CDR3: TGTGCCACCAGTGAAGCTGGACAGCCAACTAATGAAAAACTGTTTTTT. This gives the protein CATSEAGQPTNEKLFF.

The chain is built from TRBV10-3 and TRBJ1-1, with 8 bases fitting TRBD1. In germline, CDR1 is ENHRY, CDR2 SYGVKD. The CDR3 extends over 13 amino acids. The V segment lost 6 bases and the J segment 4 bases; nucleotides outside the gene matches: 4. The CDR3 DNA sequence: TGTGCCATCAGAAGGACAGGGTCCACTGAAGCTTTCTTT. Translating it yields CAIRRTGSTEAFF.

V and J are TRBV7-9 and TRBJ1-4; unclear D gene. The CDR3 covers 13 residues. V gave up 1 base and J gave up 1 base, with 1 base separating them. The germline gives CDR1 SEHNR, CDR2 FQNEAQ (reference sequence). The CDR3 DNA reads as TGTGCCAGCAGCTTAGGAACTAATGAAAAACTGTTTTTT. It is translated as CASSLGTNEKLFF.

The CDR3, as DNA: TGTGCCAGCAGCTTGTATGGGAGCGATAATTCACCCCTCCACTTT. Protein product: CASSLYGSDNSPLHF. The rearrangement joins TRBV5-4 to TRBJ1-6; D gene unclear. The germline gives CDR1 SGHNT, CDR2 YYREEE (reference sequence). Trimming took 1 base from V and 5 from J, leaving 10 bases between them. This CDR3 comprises 15 residues.

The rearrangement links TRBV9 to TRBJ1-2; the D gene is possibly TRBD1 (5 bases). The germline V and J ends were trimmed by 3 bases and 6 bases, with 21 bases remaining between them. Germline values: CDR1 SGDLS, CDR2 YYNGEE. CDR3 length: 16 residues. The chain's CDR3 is CASSATWGEGKNGYTF. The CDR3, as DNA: TGTGCCAGCAGCGCTACATGGGGAGAGGGGAAGAATGGCTACACCTTC.

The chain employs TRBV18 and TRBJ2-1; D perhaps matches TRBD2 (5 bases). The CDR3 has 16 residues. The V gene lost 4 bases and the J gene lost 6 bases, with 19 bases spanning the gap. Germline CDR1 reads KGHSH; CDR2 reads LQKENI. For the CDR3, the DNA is TGTGCCAGCTCACAGCCCCCAACTAGTACTACCAATGAGCAGTTCTTC. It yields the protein CASSQPPTSTTNEQFF.

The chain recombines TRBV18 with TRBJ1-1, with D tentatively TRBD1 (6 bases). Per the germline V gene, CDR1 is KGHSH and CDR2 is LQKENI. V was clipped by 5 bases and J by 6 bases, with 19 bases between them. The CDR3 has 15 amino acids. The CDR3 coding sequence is TGTGCCAGCTCAGCTTATGAGGGGGGTCTAGCTGAAGCTTTCTTT. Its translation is CASSAYEGGLAEAFF.